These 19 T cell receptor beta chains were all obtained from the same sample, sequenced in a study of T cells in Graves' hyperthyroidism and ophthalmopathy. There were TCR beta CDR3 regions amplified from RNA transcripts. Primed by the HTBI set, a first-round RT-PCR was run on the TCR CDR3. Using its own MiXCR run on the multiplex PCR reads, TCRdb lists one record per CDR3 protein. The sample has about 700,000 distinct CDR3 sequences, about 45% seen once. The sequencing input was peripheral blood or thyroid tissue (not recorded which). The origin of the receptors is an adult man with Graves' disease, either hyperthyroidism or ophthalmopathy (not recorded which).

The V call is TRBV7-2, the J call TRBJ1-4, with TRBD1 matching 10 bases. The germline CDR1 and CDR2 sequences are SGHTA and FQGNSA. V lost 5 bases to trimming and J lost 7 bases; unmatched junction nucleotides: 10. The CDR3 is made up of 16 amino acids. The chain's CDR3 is CASSQAGTGDTEKLFF. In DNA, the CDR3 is TGTGCCAGCAGCCAAGCGGGGACAGGGGATACTGAAAAACTGTTTTTT.

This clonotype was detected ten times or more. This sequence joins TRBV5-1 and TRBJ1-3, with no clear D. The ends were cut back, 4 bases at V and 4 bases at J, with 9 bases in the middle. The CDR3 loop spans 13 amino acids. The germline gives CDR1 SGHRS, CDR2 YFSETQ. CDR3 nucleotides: TGCGCCAGCAGCCTCTTTAGGGGAAACACCATATATTTT. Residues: CASSLFRGNTIYF.

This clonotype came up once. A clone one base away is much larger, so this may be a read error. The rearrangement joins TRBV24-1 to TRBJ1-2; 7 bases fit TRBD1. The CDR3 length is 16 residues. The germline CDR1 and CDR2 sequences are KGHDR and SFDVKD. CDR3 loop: CAASDATRQGYYGYTF. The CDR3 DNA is TGTGCCGCCAGTGACGCTACTCGACAGGGTTACTATGGCTACACCTTC.

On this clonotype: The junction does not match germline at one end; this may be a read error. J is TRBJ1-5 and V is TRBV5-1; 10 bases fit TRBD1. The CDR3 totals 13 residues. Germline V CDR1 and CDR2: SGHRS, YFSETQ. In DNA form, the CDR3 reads TGTGCCAGCAGAGGGACAGGGGCTCAGCCCCAGCATTTT. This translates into CASRGTGAQPQHF.

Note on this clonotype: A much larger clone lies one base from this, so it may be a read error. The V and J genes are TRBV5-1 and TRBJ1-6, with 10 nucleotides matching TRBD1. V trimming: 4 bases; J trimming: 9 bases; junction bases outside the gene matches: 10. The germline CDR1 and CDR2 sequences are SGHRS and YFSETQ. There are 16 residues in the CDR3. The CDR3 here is CASSHRDRGRVSPLHF. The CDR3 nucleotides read TGCGCCAGCAGCCACCGGGACAGGGGTCGGGTTTCACCCCTCCACTTT.

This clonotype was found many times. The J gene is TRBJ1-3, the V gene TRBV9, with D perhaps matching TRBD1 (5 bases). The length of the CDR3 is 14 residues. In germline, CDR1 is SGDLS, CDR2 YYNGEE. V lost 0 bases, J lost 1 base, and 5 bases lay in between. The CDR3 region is CASSVAGSGNTIYF. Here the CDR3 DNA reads TGTGCCAGCAGCGTAGCAGGGTCTGGAAACACCATATATTTT.

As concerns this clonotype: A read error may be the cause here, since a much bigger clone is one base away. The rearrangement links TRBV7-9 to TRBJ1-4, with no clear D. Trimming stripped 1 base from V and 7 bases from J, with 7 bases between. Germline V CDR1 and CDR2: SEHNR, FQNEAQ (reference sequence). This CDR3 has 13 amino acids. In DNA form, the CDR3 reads TGTGCCAGCAGCTTAGGAATGGTTGAAAAACTGTTTTTT. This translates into CASSLGMVEKLFF.

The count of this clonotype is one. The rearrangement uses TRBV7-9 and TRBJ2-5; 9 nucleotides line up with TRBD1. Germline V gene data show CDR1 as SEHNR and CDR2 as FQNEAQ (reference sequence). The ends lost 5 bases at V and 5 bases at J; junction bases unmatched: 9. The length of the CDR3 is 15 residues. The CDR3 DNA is TGTGCCAGCAGCCCGTGGGACAGGGTGGATGAGACCCAGTACTTC. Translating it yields CASSPWDRVDETQYF.

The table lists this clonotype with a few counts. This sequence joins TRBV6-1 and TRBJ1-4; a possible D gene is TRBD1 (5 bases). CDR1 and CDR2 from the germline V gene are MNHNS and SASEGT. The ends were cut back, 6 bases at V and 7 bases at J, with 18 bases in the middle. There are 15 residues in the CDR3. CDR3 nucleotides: TGTGCCAGCAGCCGATGGGGCGGTGGGGGTGAAAAACTGTTTTTT. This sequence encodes CASSRWGGGGEKLFF.

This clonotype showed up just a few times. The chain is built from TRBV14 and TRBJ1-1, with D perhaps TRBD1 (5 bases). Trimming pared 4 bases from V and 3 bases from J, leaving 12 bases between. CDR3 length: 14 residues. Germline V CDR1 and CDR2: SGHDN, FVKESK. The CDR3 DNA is TGTGCCAGCAGCCTTAGTGGGACGGACACTGAAGCTTTCTTT. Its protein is CASSLSGTDTEAFF. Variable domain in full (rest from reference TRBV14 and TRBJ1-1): EAGVTQFPSHSVIEKGQTVTLRCDPISGHDNLYWYRRVMGKEIKFLLHFVKESKQDESGMPNNRFLAERTGGTYSTLKVQPAELEDSGVYFCASSLSGTDTEAFFGQGTRLTVV.

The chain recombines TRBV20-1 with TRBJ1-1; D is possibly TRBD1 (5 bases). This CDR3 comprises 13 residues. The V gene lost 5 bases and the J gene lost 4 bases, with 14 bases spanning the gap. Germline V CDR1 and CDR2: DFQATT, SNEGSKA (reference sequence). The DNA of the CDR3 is TGCAGTGCTGCGTGGGGCAGGCGCACTGAAGCTTTCTTT. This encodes CSAAWGRRTEAFF.

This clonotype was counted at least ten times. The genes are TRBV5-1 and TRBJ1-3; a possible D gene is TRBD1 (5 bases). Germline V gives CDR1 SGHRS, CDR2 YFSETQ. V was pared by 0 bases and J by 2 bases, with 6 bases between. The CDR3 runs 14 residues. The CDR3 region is CASSLGQTGNTIYF. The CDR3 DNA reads TGCGCCAGCAGCTTGGGACAGACTGGAAACACCATATATTTT. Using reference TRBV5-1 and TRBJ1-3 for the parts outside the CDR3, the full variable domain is KAGVTQTPRYLIKTRGQQVTLSCSPISGHRSVSWYQQTPGQGLQFLFEYFSETQRNKGNFPGRFSGRQFSNSRSEMNVSTLELGDSALYLCASSLGQTGNTIYFGEGSWLTVV.

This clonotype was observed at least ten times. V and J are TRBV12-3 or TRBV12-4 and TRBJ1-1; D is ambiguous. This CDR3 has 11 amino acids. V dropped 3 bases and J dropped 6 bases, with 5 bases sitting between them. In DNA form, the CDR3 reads TGTGCCAGCAGTTTTCTGTCTGAAGCTTTCTTT. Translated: CASSFLSEAFF.

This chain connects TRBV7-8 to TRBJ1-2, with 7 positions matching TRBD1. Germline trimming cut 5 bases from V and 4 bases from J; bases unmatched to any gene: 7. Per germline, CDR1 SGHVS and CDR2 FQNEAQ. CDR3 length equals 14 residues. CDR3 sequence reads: CASSTRGDPYGYTF. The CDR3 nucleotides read TGTGCCAGCAGCACCAGGGGGGATCCCTATGGCTACACCTTC.

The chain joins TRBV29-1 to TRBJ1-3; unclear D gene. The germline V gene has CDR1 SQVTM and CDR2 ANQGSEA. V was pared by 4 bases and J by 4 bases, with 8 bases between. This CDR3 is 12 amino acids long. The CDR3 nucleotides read TGCAGCGTTGGGGAGATAGGAAACACCATATATTTT. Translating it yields CSVGEIGNTIYF.

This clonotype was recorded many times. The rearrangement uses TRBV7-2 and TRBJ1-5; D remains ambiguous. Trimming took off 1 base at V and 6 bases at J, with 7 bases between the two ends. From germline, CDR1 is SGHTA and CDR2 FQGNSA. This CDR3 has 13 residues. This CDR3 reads CASSLEAPQPQHF. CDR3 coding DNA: TGTGCCAGCAGCTTAGAAGCCCCTCAGCCCCAGCATTTT. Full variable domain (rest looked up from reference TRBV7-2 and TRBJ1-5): GAGVSQSPSNKVTEKGKDVELRCDPISGHTALYWYRQSLGQGLEFLIYFQGNSAPDKSGLPSDRFSAERTGGSVSTLTIQRTQQEDSAVYLCASSLEAPQPQHFGDGTRLSIL.

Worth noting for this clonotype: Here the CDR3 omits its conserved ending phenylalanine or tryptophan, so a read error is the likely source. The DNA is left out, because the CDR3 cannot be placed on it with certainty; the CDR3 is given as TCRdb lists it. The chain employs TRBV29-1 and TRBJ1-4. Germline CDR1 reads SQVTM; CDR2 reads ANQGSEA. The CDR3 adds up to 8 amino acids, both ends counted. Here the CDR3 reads CSVGLAGV.

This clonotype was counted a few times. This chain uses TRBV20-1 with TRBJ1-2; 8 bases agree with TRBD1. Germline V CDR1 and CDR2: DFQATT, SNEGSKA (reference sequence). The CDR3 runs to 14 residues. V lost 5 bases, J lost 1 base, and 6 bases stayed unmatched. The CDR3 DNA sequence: TGCAGTGCTCCCCTTGACAGGGGTAACTATGGCTACACCTTC. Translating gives CSAPLDRGNYGYTF.

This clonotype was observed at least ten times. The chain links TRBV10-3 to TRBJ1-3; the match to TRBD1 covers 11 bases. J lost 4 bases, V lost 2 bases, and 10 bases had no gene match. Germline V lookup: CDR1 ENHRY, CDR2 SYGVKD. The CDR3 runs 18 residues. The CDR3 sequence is CAISERTGGATGGNTIYF. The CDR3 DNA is TGTGCCATCAGTGAGAGGACAGGGGGCGCGACGGGAGGAAACACCATATATTTT.